Following are 20 T cell receptor beta chains from one sample sequenced in a study of control samples from healthy donors and cancer patients. The protocol was immunoSEQ multiplex PCR, while the TCRdb copy is restricted to in-frame clones and leaves out a portion. The sample shows 45,000 to 55,000 clones, 85% to 95% of them seen only once. Sequenced input: PBMCs. The receptors originated from a woman between 45 and 65 years old with head and neck cancer.

V is TRBV16 and J is TRBJ1-1; TRBD1 might be the D (6 bases). The CDR3 extends over 14 amino acids. Germline V gene sequence: CDR1 KGHSY, CDR2 FQNENV. Trimming stripped 6 bases from V and 1 base from J, with 12 bases between. CDR3 nucleotide sequence: TGTGCCAGCAGTCTCGACAGGTGGAACACTGAAGCTTTCTTT. Its protein is CASSLDRWNTEAFF. The full variable domain, completed using reference TRBV16 and TRBJ1-1, is GEEVAQTPKHLVRGEGQKAKLYCAPIKGHSYVFWYQQVLKNEFKFLISFQNENVFDETGMPKERFSAKCLPNSPCSLEIQATKLEDSAVYFCASSLDRWNTEAFFGQGTRLTVV.

The CDR3 region is CASKALADTQYF. The CDR3 coding sequence is TGTGCCAGCAAAGCCCTGGCGGATACGCAGTATTTT. The rearrangement joins TRBV9 to TRBJ2-3; D is unresolved. The V end lost 6 bases, the J end lost 6 bases, and 11 bases lay between the germline ends. Germline assignment: CDR1 SGDLS and CDR2 YYNGEE. CDR3 length: 12 residues.

This chain links TRBV19 with TRBJ2-7, with 9 bases fitting TRBD1. J gave up 5 bases and V 5 bases, and 4 bases lay outside the gene matches. The CDR3 has 13 amino acids. Germline V gene lookup returns CDR1 LNHDA and CDR2 SQIVND (reference sequence). CDR3 protein: CASSSRTGDEQYF. The CDR3 DNA sequence: TGTGCCAGTAGTTCGCGGACAGGGGACGAGCAGTACTTC.

The rearrangement links TRBV7-2 to TRBJ1-3; 9 nucleotides agree with TRBD1. J was trimmed by 2 bases and V by 0 bases; bases with no gene match: 5. From germline, CDR1 is SGHTA and CDR2 FQGNSA. This CDR3 comprises 17 residues. DNA of the CDR3: TGTGCCAGCAGCTTAGCACAGGGGGCGCTCACTGGAAACACCATATATTTT. It yields the protein CASSLAQGALTGNTIYF.

The chain carries TRBV6-2 or TRBV6-3 and TRBJ1-1, with D hard to call. Trimming stripped 2 bases from V and 7 bases from J, with 5 bases between. Germline values: CDR1 MNHEY, CDR2 SVGEGT. The CDR3 is 11 residues long. The CDR3 sequence: CASSYTYEAFF. The CDR3 bases are TGTGCCAGCAGTTACACCTATGAAGCTTTCTTT.

Worth noting for this clone: A junction boundary mismatches the germline segment, possibly from a read error. The chain recombines TRBV13 with TRBJ1-2; 8 bases map to TRBD1. Germline CDR1 PRHDT, CDR2 FYEKMQ (reference sequence). The CDR3 spans 15 residues. The CDR3 DNA sequence: TGTGCCAGCAGCGTAGGAGGTCAGGGGGCGCGGGGCTACACCTTC. It yields the protein CASSVGGQGARGYTF.

V and J are TRBV27 and TRBJ1-1, with 9 bases that match TRBD1. The CDR3 extends over 15 amino acids. The germline V gene encodes CDR1 MNHEY and CDR2 SMNVEV (reference sequence). V lost 5 bases and J lost 0; bases outside the gene matches: 4. In DNA, the CDR3 is TGTGCCAGCAGTCGACAGGGGGAAATGAACACTGAAGCTTTCTTT. Protein product: CASSRQGEMNTEAFF.

This chain links TRBV7-9 with TRBJ2-5; 9 nucleotides match TRBD2. The CDR3 consists of 16 residues. The germline gives CDR1 SEHNR, CDR2 FQNEAQ (reference sequence). V lost 1 base and J lost 1; bases outside the gene matches: 4. The CDR3 region is CASSLGSGSLQETQYF. CDR3 nucleotides: TGTGCCAGCAGCTTAGGTAGCGGGAGCCTCCAAGAGACCCAGTACTTC.

The chain is built from TRBV12-3 or TRBV12-4 and TRBJ2-7; 7 bases are a match to TRBD1. CDR3 length: 13 residues. After removal of 6 bases from V and 2 bases from J, the junction contained 4 bases not matched to a gene. The CDR3 DNA reads TGTGCCAGCAGACAAGACAGGGCCTACGAGCAGTACTTC. Translation gives CASRQDRAYEQYF.

The chain combines TRBV27 with TRBJ2-7; 8 bases line up with TRBD1. Germline CDR1 reads MNHEY; CDR2 reads SMNVEV (reference sequence). The CDR3 has 16 residues. V shed 0 bases, J shed 3 bases, and the junction held 7 bases outside the gene matches. CDR3 coding DNA: TGTGCCAGCAGTTTATCGTCGGCAGGGGGCAACTACGAGCAGTACTTC. Translation gives CASSLSSAGGNYEQYF.

This rearrangement joins TRBV7-3 to TRBJ2-3, with D maybe TRBD2 (5 bases). The V end lost 2 bases, the J end lost 2 bases, and 8 bases lay between the germline ends. Looked up from germline, CDR1 is SGHTA and CDR2 is FQGTGA. The CDR3 extends over 14 amino acids. CDR3 DNA: TGTGCCAGCAGCTTAGACGGGAACACAGATACGCAGTATTTT. It specifies CASSLDGNTDTQYF. Full variable domain (outside the CDR3, taken from reference TRBV7-3 and TRBJ2-3): GAGVSQTPSNKVTEKGKYVELRCDPISGHTALYWYRQSLGQGPEFLIYFQGTGAADDSGLPNDRFFAVRPEGSVSTLKIQRTERGDSAVYLCASSLDGNTDTQYFGPGTRLTVL.

This chain connects TRBV29-1 to TRBJ2-7, with D possibly matching TRBD2 (6 bases). This CDR3 is 14 amino acids long. Germline assignment: CDR1 SQVTM and CDR2 ANQGSEA. Trimming took off 5 bases at V and 3 bases at J, with 17 bases between the two ends. Written as DNA, the CDR3 is TGCAGCGTTAAGGCGGGAAATAACCTCTACGAGCAGTACTTC. Encoded protein: CSVKAGNNLYEQYF.

The chain is built from TRBV7-9 and TRBJ2-5; the D is unclear. The germline CDR1 and CDR2 sequences are SEHNR and FQNEAQ (reference sequence). V lost 5 bases, J lost 2 bases, and 9 bases lay in between. The CDR3 runs 13 residues. The CDR3 DNA sequence: TGTGCCAGCAGCCGGACCCCTCAAGAGACCCAGTACTTC. This translates into CASSRTPQETQYF. Looking up the rest from reference TRBV7-9 and TRBJ2-5 gives the full variable domain: DTGVSQNPRHKITKRGQNVTFRCDPISEHNRLYWYRQTLGQGPEFLTYFQNEAQLEKSRLLSDRFSAERPKGSFSTLEIQRTEQGDSAMYLCASSRTPQETQYFGPGTRLLVL.

CDR3 residues: CASDRTATEAFF. In DNA form, the CDR3 reads TGTGCCAGCGACAGAACAGCCACTGAAGCTTTCTTT. The chain is built from TRBV6-5 and TRBJ1-1, with D perhaps matching TRBD1 (5 bases). Trimming cost V 8 bases and J 4 bases, with 11 bases left between them. The length of the CDR3 is 12 residues. Germline-derived CDR1 and CDR2 are MNHEY and SVGAGI.

The chain couples TRBV27 to TRBJ2-7; the match to TRBD2 covers 7 bases. After removal of 3 bases from V and 2 bases from J, the junction contained 7 bases not matched to a gene. Germline lookup yields CDR1 MNHEY and CDR2 SMNVEV (reference sequence). The CDR3 covers 15 residues. The CDR3 sequence: CASSFKEGRAYEQYF. CDR3 coding DNA: TGTGCCAGCAGTTTTAAGGAAGGGAGGGCCTACGAGCAGTACTTC.

V gene TRBV5-4 combines with J gene TRBJ1-4; D gene unclear. The V and J ends lost 4 bases and 8 bases respectively, with 6 bases between them. CDR3 size: 11 residues. Looked up from germline, CDR1 is SGHNT and CDR2 is YYREEE (reference sequence). Here the CDR3 DNA reads TGTGCCAGCAGCCGCGGGGAAAAACTGTTTTTT. Translating gives CASSRGEKLFF.

This clone was found once. The chain links TRBV18 to TRBJ1-5; 7 bases are a match to TRBD1. This CDR3 comprises 15 residues. V gave up 5 bases and J gave up 2 bases; unmatched junction bases: 6. Germline V gene data show CDR1 as KGHSH and CDR2 as LQKENI. The CDR3 region has the DNA TGTGCCAGCTCAACAGGGGAAGGGGGCAATCAGCCCCAGCATTTT. It yields the protein CASSTGEGGNQPQHF.

The count of this clone is one. The genes are TRBV4-1 and TRBJ2-7; D is possibly TRBD1 or TRBD2 (6 bases each). V dropped 5 bases and J dropped 1 base, with 12 bases sitting between them. CDR1 is MGHRA and CDR2 is YSYEKL in the germline V gene. This CDR3 comprises 14 residues. The CDR3 protein is CASSRVGGSYEQYF. Written as DNA, the CDR3 is TGCGCCAGCAGCAGGGTAGGGGGGTCCTACGAGCAGTACTTC.

The chain is built from TRBV3-1 (or the pseudogene TRBV3-2) and TRBJ2-3; perhaps TRBD2 as D (5 bases). Trimming left V 1 base short and J 1 base short, with 15 bases between. CDR3 size: 17 residues. Germline assignment: CDR1 LGHDT and CDR2 YNNKEL (reference sequence). CDR3 region: CASSQGPSGSGTDTQYF. Written as DNA, the CDR3 is TGTGCCAGCAGCCAAGGACCATCGGGGTCGGGCACAGATACGCAGTATTTT.

The V gene is TRBV7-9, the J gene TRBJ2-5; TRBD1 is a possible D gene (6 bases). V lost 1 base and J 5 bases, leaving 8 bases between the germline ends. The CDR3 consists of 13 residues. From germline, CDR1 is SEHNR and CDR2 FQNEAQ (reference sequence). The CDR3 spells CASSLGGQETQYF. CDR3 coding DNA: TGTGCCAGCAGCTTAGGCGGACAGGAGACCCAGTACTTC.